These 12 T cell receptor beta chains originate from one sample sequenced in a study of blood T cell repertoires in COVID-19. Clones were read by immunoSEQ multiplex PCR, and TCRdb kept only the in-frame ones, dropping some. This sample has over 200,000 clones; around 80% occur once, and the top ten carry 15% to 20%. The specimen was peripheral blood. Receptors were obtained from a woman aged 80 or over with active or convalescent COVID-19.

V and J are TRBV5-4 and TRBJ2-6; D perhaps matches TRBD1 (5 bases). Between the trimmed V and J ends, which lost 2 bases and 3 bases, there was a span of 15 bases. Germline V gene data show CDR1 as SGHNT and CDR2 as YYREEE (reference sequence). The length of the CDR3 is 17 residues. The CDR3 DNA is TGTGCCAGCAGCTTTTTTACAGGTTCTTATGGGGCCAACGTCCTGACTTTC. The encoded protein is CASSFFTGSYGANVLTF. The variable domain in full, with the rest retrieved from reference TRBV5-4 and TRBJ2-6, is ETGVTQSPTHLIKTRGQQVTLRCSSQSGHNTVSWYQQALGQGPQFIFQYYREEENGRGNFPPRFSGLQFPNYSSELNVNALELDDSALYLCASSFFTGSYGANVLTFGAGSRLTVL.

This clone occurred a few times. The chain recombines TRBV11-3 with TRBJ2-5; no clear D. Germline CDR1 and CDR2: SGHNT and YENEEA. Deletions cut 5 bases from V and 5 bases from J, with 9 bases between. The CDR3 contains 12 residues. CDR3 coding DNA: TGTGCCAGCAGCCGGAGCTTTGAGACCCAGTACTTC. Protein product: CASSRSFETQYF.

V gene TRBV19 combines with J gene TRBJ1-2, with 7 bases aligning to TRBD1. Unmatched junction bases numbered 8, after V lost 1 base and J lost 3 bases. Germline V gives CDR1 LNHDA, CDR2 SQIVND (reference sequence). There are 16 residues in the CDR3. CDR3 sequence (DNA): TGTGCCAGTAGTATAGGGCTGGGACAGAACTACTATGGCTACACCTTC. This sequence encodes CASSIGLGQNYYGYTF.

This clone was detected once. CDR3 protein: CASSQGGTSGLSYEQYF. DNA for the CDR3: TGCGCCAGCAGCCAAGGAGGGACTAGCGGACTTTCCTACGAGCAGTACTTC. The chain combines TRBV4-3 with TRBJ2-7; 11 bases align to TRBD2. Germline CDR1 and CDR2: LGHNA and YSLEER. The CDR3 runs 17 residues. Trimming cost V 1 base and J 1 base; bases outside gene matches: 6.

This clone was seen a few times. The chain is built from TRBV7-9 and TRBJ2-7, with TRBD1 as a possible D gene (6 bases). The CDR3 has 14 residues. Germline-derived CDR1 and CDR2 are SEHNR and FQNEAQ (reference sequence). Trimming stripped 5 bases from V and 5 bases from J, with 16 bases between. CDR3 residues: CASSPRSGDHEQYF. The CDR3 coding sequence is TGTGCCAGCAGCCCCCGTTCAGGGGACCACGAGCAGTACTTC. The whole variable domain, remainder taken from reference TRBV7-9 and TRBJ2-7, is DTGVSQNPRHKITKRGQNVTFRCDPISEHNRLYWYRQTLGQGPEFLTYFQNEAQLEKSRLLSDRFSAERPKGSFSTLEIQRTEQGDSAMYLCASSPRSGDHEQYFGPGTRLTVT.

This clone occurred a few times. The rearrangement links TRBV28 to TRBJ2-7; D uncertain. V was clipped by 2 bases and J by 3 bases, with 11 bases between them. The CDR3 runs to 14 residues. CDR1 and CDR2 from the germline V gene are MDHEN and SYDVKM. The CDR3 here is CASSLGLGLYEQYF. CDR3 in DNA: TGTGCCAGCAGTTTAGGTCTAGGCCTCTACGAGCAGTACTTC.

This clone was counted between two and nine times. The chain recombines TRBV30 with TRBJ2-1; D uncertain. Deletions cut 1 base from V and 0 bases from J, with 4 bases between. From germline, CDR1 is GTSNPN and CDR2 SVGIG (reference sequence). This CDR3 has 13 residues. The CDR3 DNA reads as TGTGCCTGGAGTGGTAGCTCCTACAATGAGCAGTTCTTC. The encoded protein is CAWSGSSYNEQFF.

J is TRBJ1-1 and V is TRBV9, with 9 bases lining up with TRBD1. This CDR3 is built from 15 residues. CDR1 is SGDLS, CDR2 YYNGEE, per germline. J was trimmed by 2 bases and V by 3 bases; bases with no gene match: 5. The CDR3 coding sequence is TGTGCCAGCAGCGCCGGGACAGGGAGAAACACTGAAGCTTTCTTT. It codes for CASSAGTGRNTEAFF. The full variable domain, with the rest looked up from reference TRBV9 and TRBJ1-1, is DSGVTQTPKHLITATGQRVTLRCSPRSGDLSVYWYQQSLDQGLQFLIQYYNGEERAKGNILERFSAQQFPDLHSELNLSSLELGDSALYFCASSAGTGRNTEAFFGQGTRLTVV.

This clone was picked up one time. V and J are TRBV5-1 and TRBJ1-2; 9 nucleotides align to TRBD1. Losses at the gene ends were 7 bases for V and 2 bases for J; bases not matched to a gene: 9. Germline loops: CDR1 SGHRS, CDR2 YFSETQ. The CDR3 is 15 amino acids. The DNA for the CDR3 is TGCGCCAGCCTACCCGGGACAGGGAGCAACTATGGCTACACCTTC. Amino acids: CASLPGTGSNYGYTF.

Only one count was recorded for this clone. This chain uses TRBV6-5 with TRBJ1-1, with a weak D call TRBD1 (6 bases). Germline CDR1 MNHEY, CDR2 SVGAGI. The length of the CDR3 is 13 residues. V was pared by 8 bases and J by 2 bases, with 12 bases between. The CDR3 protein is CASVRTANTEAFF. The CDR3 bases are TGTGCCAGCGTCCGGACAGCAAACACTGAAGCTTTCTTT.

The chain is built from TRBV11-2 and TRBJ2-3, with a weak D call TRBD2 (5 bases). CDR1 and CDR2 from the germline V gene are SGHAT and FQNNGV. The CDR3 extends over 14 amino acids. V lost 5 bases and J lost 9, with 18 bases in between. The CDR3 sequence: CASSPQTLRGTQYF. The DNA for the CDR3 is TGTGCCAGCAGCCCACAGACACTCCGAGGGACGCAGTATTTT.

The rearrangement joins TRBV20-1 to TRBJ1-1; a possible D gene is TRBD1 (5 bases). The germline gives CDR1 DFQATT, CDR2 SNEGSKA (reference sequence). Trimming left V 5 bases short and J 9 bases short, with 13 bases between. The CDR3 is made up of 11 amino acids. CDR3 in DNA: TGCAGTGCTGACACGGGGGGTAAAGCTTTCTTT. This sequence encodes CSADTGGKAFF.